This TCR beta chain was obtained from a study of T cell responses to AZD1222 COVID-19 vaccine. Germline V CDR1 and CDR2: SGHVS, FNYEAQ. The CDR3 extends over 15 amino acids. The V gene end was trimmed by 7 bases and the J gene end by 3 bases; junction bases not matched to a gene: 11. Sequencing was performed with immunoSEQ multiplex PCR; in TCRdb, only in-frame clones are kept and a portion is missing. The top ten hold approximately 6.8% of the sample, which has about 130,000 clones, approximately 92% seen once. The input for sequencing was peripheral blood, taken 28 days after the second AZD1222 dose. The sequence came from an adult who received the AZD1222 COVID-19 vaccine. The rearrangement joins TRBV7-6 to TRBJ1-1; 7 positions agree with TRBD1. The CDR3 bases are TGTGCCAGCACCCCCGGAGACAGGGCGTACACTGAAGCTTTCTTT. Translation: CASTPGDRAYTEAFF.